Listed here are 24 T cell receptor beta chains from one sample, sequenced in a study of T-cell reconstitution after alpha-beta-depleted transplantation in children. Unique molecular identifiers were incorporated when the TCRbeta library was constructed. TCRdb fed the PCR reads into MiXCR, producing one record per CDR3 protein. The profile shows under 300,000 distinct CDR3 sequences, approximately 9.8% of them singletons. This material consisted of PBMCs from the stem cell graft donor, taken from the stem cell graft. Receptor source: a human donor who donated a stem cell graft to a child with SCID.

Many counts were recorded for this clonotype. The V call is TRBV3-1, the J call TRBJ1-5, with 9 bases that match TRBD1. After removal of 1 base from V and 5 bases from J, the junction contained 9 bases not matched to a gene. The CDR3 totals 17 residues. From germline, CDR1 is LGHDT and CDR2 YNNKEL (reference sequence). The CDR3, as DNA: TGTGCCAGCAGCCAAGCGGATCCGGGACAGGGATATCAGCCCCAGCATTTT. Protein product: CASSQADPGQGYQPQHF.

This clonotype was seen a few times. The rearrangement joins TRBV7-8 to TRBJ1-2; possibly TRBD1 for D (5 bases). Germline CDR1 and CDR2: SGHVS and FQNEAQ. The CDR3 length is 15 residues. Trimming removed 0 bases at V and 7 bases at J, with 15 bases between. This CDR3 reads CASSLAERGRVGYTF. As DNA, the CDR3 is TGTGCCAGCAGCTTAGCGGAGAGGGGACGGGTTGGCTACACCTTC. Full variable domain (rest looked up from reference TRBV7-8 and TRBJ1-2): GAGVSQSPRYKVAKRGQDVALRCDPISGHVSLFWYQQALGQGPEFLTYFQNEAQLDKSGLPSDRFFAERPEGSVSTLKIQRTQQEDSAVYLCASSLAERGRVGYTFGSGTRLTVV.

This clonotype was counted ten times or more. The chain carries TRBV5-1 and TRBJ1-1; 8 bases align to TRBD1. Trimming took 3 bases from V and 1 from J; bases not matched to a gene: 2. CDR1 SGHRS and CDR2 YFSETQ come from the germline V gene. The CDR3 consists of 14 residues. The CDR3, as DNA: TGCGCCAGCAGCTATGGACAGGGGAACACTGAAGCTTTCTTT. As protein: CASSYGQGNTEAFF.

This clonotype appeared many times. The V and J genes are TRBV12-3 or TRBV12-4 and TRBJ1-2; D unresolved. The CDR3 spans 17 residues. Trimming shortened V by 5 bases and J by 0 bases, and 19 bases separated the two germline ends. The CDR3 loop is CASSPRGGFDPNYGYTF. DNA of the CDR3: TGTGCCAGCAGTCCGCGTGGAGGGTTCGATCCTAACTATGGCTACACCTTC.

Many counts were recorded for this clonotype. V and J are TRBV5-1 and TRBJ1-1; D remains unclear. The V end was cut by 0 bases, the J end by 0 bases, with 9 bases between. This CDR3 is built from 15 residues. In germline, CDR1 is SGHRS, CDR2 YFSETQ. CDR3 region: CASSLGVDLNTEAFF. CDR3 coding DNA: TGCGCCAGCAGCTTGGGCGTGGACCTGAACACTGAAGCTTTCTTT. The complete variable domain, with remaining parts taken from reference TRBV5-1 and TRBJ1-1, reads KAGVTQTPRYLIKTRGQQVTLSCSPISGHRSVSWYQQTPGQGLQFLFEYFSETQRNKGNFPGRFSGRQFSNSRSEMNVSTLELGDSALYLCASSLGVDLNTEAFFGQGTRLTVV.

This clonotype has ten or more counts. This chain joins TRBV2 and TRBJ1-6; tentative D call: TRBD1 (6 bases). The CDR3 has 16 amino acids. Germline V gene lookup returns CDR1 SNHLY and CDR2 FYNNEI. The V and J ends lost 6 bases and 10 bases respectively, with 22 bases between them. CDR3 sequence: CASSLTDRRQGSPLHF. The DNA for the CDR3 is TGTGCCAGCAGCCTTACCGACAGGCGGCAGGGATCACCCCTCCACTTT.

This clonotype was seen repeatedly, ten times or more. This rearrangement joins TRBV27 to TRBJ1-1, with D possibly being TRBD1 (5 bases). Germline CDR1 MNHEY, CDR2 SMNVEV (reference sequence). The CDR3 has 14 residues. Between the trimmed V and J ends, which lost 7 bases and 4 bases, there was a span of 16 bases. Here the CDR3 DNA reads TGTGCCAGCAACCAGAGGGGAGGCGGCACTGAAGCTTTCTTT. It specifies CASNQRGGGTEAFF.

For this clonotype: Its ends do not fully match the called genes, so a read error is possible. The chain links TRBV28 to TRBJ1-5; D possibly corresponds to TRBD1 (6 bases). Germline V gene lookup returns CDR1 MDHEN and CDR2 SYDVKM. The CDR3 contains 15 residues. CDR3 loop: CASTAGGLSNQPLHF. CDR3 nucleotide sequence: TGTGCCAGCACCGCGGGGGGCTTGAGCAATCAGCCCCTGCATTTT.

This clonotype was recorded at least ten times. This chain connects TRBV5-4 to TRBJ1-1; a possible D gene is TRBD1 (5 bases). V gave up 3 bases and J gave up 0 bases, with 12 bases separating them. This CDR3 is 15 amino acids long. The germline V gene encodes CDR1 SGHNT and CDR2 YYREEE (reference sequence). CDR3 sequence: CASSYGGGVNTEAFF. The CDR3 nucleotides are TGTGCCAGCAGCTACGGTGGGGGGGTGAACACTGAAGCTTTCTTT.

J is TRBJ1-6 and V is TRBV4-3; 7 nucleotides agree with TRBD1. Germline trimming cut 2 bases from V and 2 bases from J; bases unmatched to any gene: 6. The V gene's germline CDR1 is LGHNA and CDR2 YSLEER. This CDR3 is 17 amino acids long. CDR3 nucleotide sequence: TGCGCCAGCAGCCAAACCACAGGGGCCACCTATAATTCACCCCTCCACTTT. Translated, it gives CASSQTTGATYNSPLHF.

This clonotype was counted many times. The chain couples TRBV5-1 to TRBJ1-1; D possibly corresponds to TRBD1 (5 bases). The CDR3 spans 16 residues. The germline gives CDR1 SGHRS, CDR2 YFSETQ. Trimming pared 4 bases from V and 0 bases from J, leaving 16 bases between. The DNA of the CDR3 is TGCGCCAGCAGCCTAGGATCCGGGGGAGTGAACACTGAAGCTTTCTTT. Translating gives CASSLGSGGVNTEAFF.

This clonotype was recorded at least ten times. J is TRBJ1-1 and V is TRBV21-1; TRBD1, as called in the table, went unchecked against the DNA. TRBV21-1 constitutes a pseudogene. The CDR3 consists of 19 residues. The CDR3 DNA is TGTGCCAGCAGCCTCGGGACAGGGGGCCAAGGGGACGGGTACACTGAAGCTTTCTTT. Its translation is CASSLGTGGQGDGYTEAFF.

This chain connects TRBV2 to TRBJ2-7; D is unresolved. Trimming left V 8 bases short and J 4 bases short, with 12 bases between. The CDR3 runs to 12 residues. Germline V gene data show CDR1 as SNHLY and CDR2 as FYNNEI. The CDR3 reads CASGLQEYEQYF. CDR3 DNA sequence: TGTGCCAGCGGCCTCCAGGAATACGAGCAGTACTTC. The full variable domain, rest sourced from reference TRBV2 and TRBJ2-7, is EPEVTQTPSHQVTQMGQEVILRCVPISNHLYFYWYRQILGQKVEFLVSFYNNEISEKSEIFDDQFSVERPDGSNFTLKIRSTKLEDSAMYFCASGLQEYEQYFGPGTRLTVT.

The DNA for the CDR3 is TGTGCCATCAGCTTGGGGCTCCGCTCCTACGAGCAGTACTTC. It encodes CAISLGLRSYEQYF. The chain carries TRBV10-3 and TRBJ2-7; a weak D match, TRBD1 (5 bases). Germline loops: CDR1 ENHRY, CDR2 SYGVKD. This CDR3 region has 14 residues. Trimming stripped 6 bases from V and 0 bases from J, with 12 bases between.

There are many counts of this clonotype. The CDR3 is CASRLGQDTGELFF. The CDR3 nucleotides are TGTGCCAGCAGGCTGGGACAAGACACCGGGGAGCTGTTTTTT. The chain uses TRBV12-3 or TRBV12-4 and TRBJ2-2; TRBD1 might be the D (6 bases). V was pared by 6 bases and J by 3 bases, with 11 bases between. This CDR3 is built from 14 residues.

The rearrangement uses TRBV5-5 and TRBJ1-2; D ambiguous. Germline V gives CDR1 SGHKS, CDR2 YYEKEE (reference sequence). The ends were cut back, 4 bases at V and 2 bases at J, with 18 bases in the middle. The CDR3 is 16 amino acids. CDR3 DNA: TGTGCCAGCAGCCCAACCGCTTCGACGGAGAACTATGGCTACACCTTC. It specifies CASSPTASTENYGYTF. Complete variable domain (other parts from reference TRBV5-5 and TRBJ1-2): DAGVTQSPTHLIKTRGQQVTLRCSPISGHKSVSWYQQVLGQGPQFIFQYYEKEERGRGNFPDRFSARQFPNYSSELNVNALLLGDSALYLCASSPTASTENYGYTFGSGTRLTVV.

The chain recombines TRBV28 with TRBJ2-6; no reliable D call. Germline-derived CDR1 and CDR2 are MDHEN and SYDVKM. Deletions cut 6 bases from V and 0 bases from J, with 12 bases between. This CDR3 region has 16 residues. The CDR3 DNA reads TGTGCCAGCAGCCCTGGACCGAACTCTGGGGCCAACGTCCTGACTTTC. Its protein is CASSPGPNSGANVLTF.

This clonotype was counted ten times or more. CDR3 protein: CASSLGPHSNQPQHF. The CDR3, as DNA: TGTGCCAGCAGCTTGGGGCCCCATAGCAATCAGCCCCAGCATTTT. The rearrangement links TRBV7-6 to TRBJ1-5; TRBD1 might be the D (5 bases). This CDR3 contains 15 residues. The germline V gene encodes CDR1 SGHVS and CDR2 FNYEAQ. Between the trimmed V and J ends, which lost 3 bases and 0 bases, there was a span of 9 bases. The full variable domain, its missing parts supplied by reference TRBV7-6 and TRBJ1-5, is GAGVSQSPRYKVTKRGQDVALRCDPISGHVSLYWYRQALGQGPEFLTYFNYEAQQDKSGLPNDRFSAERPEGSISTLTIQRTEQRDSAMYRCASSLGPHSNQPQHFGDGTRLSIL.

This clonotype was picked up many times. CDR3 DNA sequence: TGTGCCAGCAGTTTAGACTCCGGTCAGGAAGCTTTCTTT. It specifies CASSLDSGQEAFF. V is TRBV28 and J is TRBJ1-1; no clear D gene. V was clipped by 2 bases and J by 8 bases, with 12 bases between them. CDR3 length equals 13 residues. In germline, CDR1 is MDHEN, CDR2 SYDVKM.

This clonotype occurred many times. This sequence joins TRBV7-2 and TRBJ1-5; the D gene is possibly TRBD1 (6 bases). Germline V gene data show CDR1 as SGHTA and CDR2 as FQGNSA. The CDR3 spans 15 residues. Trimming took off 1 base at V and 7 bases at J, with 14 bases between the two ends. CDR3 nucleotide sequence: TGTGCCAGCAGCTTAGTCCCGGACAGTGGGCAGCCCCAGCATTTT. This translates into CASSLVPDSGQPQHF.

This clonotype was detected many times. This rearrangement joins TRBV10-3 to TRBJ2-7; TRBD1 aligns across 11 bases. From germline, CDR1 is ENHRY and CDR2 SYGVKD. The CDR3 length is 12 residues. V lost 7 bases and J lost 6; bases outside the gene matches: 2. The CDR3 here is CAITDRGLEQYF. The DNA of the CDR3 is TGTGCCATCACGGACAGGGGGCTCGAGCAGTACTTC.

Ten or more counts support this clonotype. This rearrangement joins TRBV29-1 to TRBJ1-2; TRBD1 matches 8 bases. Germline values: CDR1 SQVTM, CDR2 ANQGSEA. V dropped 4 bases and J dropped 6; count of bases not matched to a gene: 4. There are 12 residues in the CDR3. The CDR3 DNA reads TGCAGCGTTGGACAGACAGGGGATGGCTACACCTTC. Translated: CSVGQTGDGYTF.

This clonotype was counted many times. V usage is TRBV12-3 or TRBV12-4 and J usage is TRBJ2-7; 8 nucleotides match TRBD1. The V segment lost 5 bases and the J segment 6 bases; nucleotides outside the gene matches: 6. The CDR3 has 13 amino acids. The CDR3 nucleotides are TGTGCCAGCAGTGCGGACAGGGCGCCCGAGCAGTACTTC. Translated: CASSADRAPEQYF.

This clonotype was detected many times. V gene TRBV11-2 combines with J gene TRBJ1-2; 9 positions match TRBD1. The CDR3 covers 14 residues. V was clipped by 5 bases and J by 7 bases; unmatched bases: 8. CDR1 is SGHAT and CDR2 is FQNNGV in the germline V gene. The CDR3 loop reads CASSPQGASGGYTF. As DNA, the CDR3 is TGTGCCAGCAGCCCACAGGGGGCAAGTGGTGGCTACACCTTC.